This T cell receptor (beta chain) was documented in a study of T-cell memory formation after mild COVID-19. Study-wide background: TCR clusters were mostly donor specific. Study findings and constraints: The authors left the SARS-CoV-2 specificity of second-wave clones peaking on day 37 unconfirmed. Mainly CM and EM harbored the contracting CD4+ clones; mainly EMRA harbored the CD8+ ones.

V gave up 4 bases and J gave up 0 bases; unmatched junction bases: 8. The CDR3 covers 17 residues. Germline values: CDR1 SGHDT, CDR2 YYEEEE. Note on this clonotype: Its antigen is unidentified.

From 5'RACE with constant-segment primers came TCR alpha and TCR beta cDNA libraries that carried sample barcodes and UMIs. TCRdb ran MiXCR on the 5' RACE reads and lists one entry per CDR3 protein. Among some 310,000 distinct CDR3 sequences listed, under 25% were seen once. Source material: PBMCs or a T cell subset sorted from them (not recorded which). The chain recombines TRBV5-6 with TRBJ1-4, with 8 bases fitting TRBD1. This receptor was obtained from a man aged 18 to 35 who had mild COVID-19 (a few samples of this study predate the infection). Cell type and time point are not known. DNA for the CDR3: TGTGCCAGCAGCCGACCTGACAGGGGCTCAACTAATGAAAAACTGTTTTTT. It codes for CASSRPDRGSTNEKLFF.